This TCR beta chain was captured by sequencing in a study of T-cell reconstitution after alpha-beta-depleted transplantation in children. Study-wide results and limits: Among T cells one year after transplant, newly produced cells accounted for most counts and diversity. Reported findings indicate that, about two months after transplant, alpha-beta T cells came from several hundred expanded clones, which were derived from non-depleted graft cells. Surviving thymic progenitors and recipient T cells were the source of high TCRbeta diversity at day 60 in some patients.

Comment on this clonotype: Its antigen is currently unknown.

During its preparation, the TCRbeta library received unique molecular identifiers. MiXCR, run by TCRdb on the PCR reads, gives a single entry per CDR3 protein. The data hold some 3,300 distinct CDR3 sequences, with about a fifth observed a single time. The germline V gene encodes CDR1 MNHEY and CDR2 SVGEGT. The ends were cut back, 3 bases at V and 8 bases at J, with 9 bases in the middle. This CDR3 region has 12 residues. The source of this sequence is a male patient aged 2 to 9 who had a stem cell transplant for acute lymphoblastic leukemia, so the T cells may come from the graft donor. The source was PBMCs, mostly from graft donor cells, collected 60 days after TCRalphabeta/CD19-depleted stem cell transplant. The chain has TRBV6-2 or TRBV6-3 and TRBJ2-3; D ambiguous. CDR3 sequence: CASSYSSVTQYF. CDR3 sequence (DNA): TGTGCCAGCAGTTATTCATCCGTTACGCAGTATTTT.